This is a list of T cell receptor beta chains from one sample in a study of cytomegalovirus exposure and HLA in healthy donors. Profiling relied on immunoSEQ multiplex PCR, and the TCRdb table lists in-frame clones only, not all of them. The data show roughly 150,000 clones, about 88% seen once. Sequenced input: PBMCs. These receptors were obtained from a man younger than 30 in good health and CMV-seropositive. CDR3s leave out the opening cysteine and the closing phenylalanine or tryptophan. Each record gives: J gene, V gene, CDR3 protein.

>TRBJ1-1|TRBV14
ASSQDKAGQLNTEAF
>TRBJ2-1|TRBV5-1
ASSAREYNEQF
>TRBJ1-6|TRBV2
ASTGGSHSPLH
>TRBJ1-2|TRBV25-1
ASRGETGERGYGYT
>TRBJ2-1|TRBV4-1
ASSQDRSAGGNNEQF
>TRBJ2-4|TRBV5-5
ASSRTGTGAKNIQY
>TRBJ1-2|TRBV5-1
ASSRDRGREDGYT
>TRBJ2-1|TRBV6-6
ASSYGLAGSNEQF
>TRBJ2-7|TRBV6-5
ASSYALTSGSHEQY
>TRBJ2-7|TRBV21-1
ASSINFTQGSMFYEQY
>TRBJ2-1|TRBV19
ASSKGDYNEQF
>TRBJ1-1|TRBV29-1
SVKYIGQLNTEAF
>TRBJ2-3|TRBV9
ASSVGLALDTQY
>TRBJ2-7|TRBV4-2
ASSQVTSGTYEQY
>TRBJ2-5|TRBV27
ASSPGWGRETQY
>TRBJ2-3|TRBV18
ASSPPQQQRESPQY
>TRBJ2-7|TRBV12-5
ASATTGDHEQY
>TRBJ2-1|TRBV5-4
ASSTYRLADNNEQF
>TRBJ1-5|TRBV5-1
ASSEDYGGPQH
>TRBJ1-3|TRBV6-5
ASSTPLGNTIY
>TRBJ1-1|TRBV7-9
ASSLRDSKTEAF
>TRBJ1-1|TRBV15
ATSITVGTGPGTTEAF